This paragraph reports one T cell receptor (beta chain). How the authors handled the data: Estimated nucleated cell counts came from reference gene primer amplification. Some clones are missing from TCRdb's copy, which holds only in-frame ones; the method was immunoSEQ multiplex PCR. Clone size and V and J calls were adopted from that table, with D and trimming inferred from the DNA. Of about 160,000 clones listed, more than 75% are singletons. The CDR3 length is 17 residues. In germline, CDR1 is SGHRS, CDR2 YFSETQ. V lost 6 bases to trimming and J lost 0 bases; unmatched junction nucleotides: 12. The sample belongs to a study of blood T cell repertoires in COVID-19. Overall study context: The origin of the acute and convalescent COVID-19 samples was the United States, Italy and Spain. T cells, B-cell-depleted T cells, or PBMCs supplied cDNA or gDNA.

The sample was peripheral blood. This TCR derives from a man in his sixties with active or convalescent COVID-19. J is TRBJ2-3 and V is TRBV5-1; TRBD2 aligns across 8 bases. CDR3 loop: CASKASGHGSSTDTQYF. DNA of the CDR3: TGCGCCAGCAAGGCTAGCGGGCATGGATCTAGCACAGATACGCAGTATTTT.